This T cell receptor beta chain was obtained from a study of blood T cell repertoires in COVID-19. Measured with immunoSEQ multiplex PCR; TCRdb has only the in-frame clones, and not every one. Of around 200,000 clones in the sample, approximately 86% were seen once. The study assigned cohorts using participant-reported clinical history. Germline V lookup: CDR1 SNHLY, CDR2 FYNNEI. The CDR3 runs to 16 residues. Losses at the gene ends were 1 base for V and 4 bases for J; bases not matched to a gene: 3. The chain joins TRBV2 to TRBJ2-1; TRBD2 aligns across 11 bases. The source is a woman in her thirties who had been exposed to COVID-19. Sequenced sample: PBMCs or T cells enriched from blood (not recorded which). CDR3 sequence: CASSEGLAGFYNEQFF. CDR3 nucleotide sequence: TGTGCCAGCAGTGAAGGACTAGCGGGGTTTTACAATGAGCAGTTCTTC.